The rows below give T cell receptor beta chains drawn from one sample of a study of shared clonotypes between healthy human individuals. Only in-frame clones appear in the TCRdb table, and some are missing; sequencing was by immunoSEQ multiplex PCR. Among about 2.4 million clones listed, approximately 93% were seen once. Sequenced: naive CD4+ T cells from PBMCs. The receptor set was obtained from a man younger than 35 in good health. Some clones in this sample may be carry-over from other donors' samples. Both conserved end residues are part of each CDR3. Fields, in order: V gene, D gene, J gene, clone size, CDR3 protein, CDR3 DNA. D genes are given only for firm matches. Only part of the rows carry a size: once, few, many, or a class if the clone is expanded.

V: TRBV11-2
D: TRBD2
J: TRBJ2-2
size: -
CDR3: CASSSTSGTNTGELFF
DNA: TGTGCCAGCAGCTCTACTAGCGGGACGAACACCGGGGAGCTGTTTTTT

V: TRBV28
D: TRBD1
J: TRBJ2-7
size: -
CDR3: CASRSPGQGASRYF
DNA: TGTGCCAGCAGATCGCCGGGACAGGGGGCCTCCCGGTACTTC

V: TRBV7-2
D: -
J: TRBJ1-2
size: -
CDR3: CASSSSFPSYYGYTF
DNA: TGTGCCAGCAGCTCGTCCTTCCCTTCGTACTATGGCTACACCTTC

V: TRBV18
D: TRBD1
J: TRBJ2-7
size: -
CDR3: CASSPRTGRTYEQYF
DNA: TGTGCCAGCTCACCACGGACAGGGAGAACCTACGAGCAGTACTTC

V: TRBV6-6
D: TRBD1
J: TRBJ2-5
size: -
CDR3: CASSRPGQGRETQYF
DNA: TGTGCCAGCAGTCGGCCCGGACAGGGAAGGGAGACCCAGTACTTC

V: TRBV30
D: -
J: TRBJ2-5
size: -
CDR3: CAWTWGARETQYF
DNA: TGTGCCTGGACCTGGGGGGCCCGGGAGACCCAGTACTTC

V: TRBV4-3
D: -
J: TRBJ1-1
size: -
CDR3: CASSQVGVTRTEAFF
DNA: TGCGCCAGCAGCCAAGTTGGGGTGACGCGCACTGAAGCTTTCTTT

V: TRBV4-3
D: -
J: TRBJ2-7
size: -
CDR3: CASSQRQYYEQYF
DNA: TGCGCCAGCAGCCAGAGACAGTACTACGAGCAGTACTTC

V: TRBV15
D: TRBD1
J: TRBJ2-5
size: -
CDR3: CATSRRTGWQETQYF
DNA: TGTGCCACCAGCCGTCGGACAGGGTGGCAAGAGACCCAGTACTTC

V: TRBV5-1
D: TRBD1
J: TRBJ1-5
size: -
CDR3: CASSLRGQGFQPQHF
DNA: TGCGCCAGCAGCTTGCGAGGACAGGGGTTTCAGCCCCAGCATTTT

V: TRBV7-3
D: -
J: TRBJ1-1
size: once
CDR3: CASSLMRDTEAFF
DNA: TGTGCCAGCAGCTTAATGAGGGACACTGAAGCTTTCTTT

V: TRBV11-2
D: TRBD2
J: TRBJ2-4
size: -
CDR3: CASSFIVAGVGMAKNIQYF
DNA: TGTGCCAGCAGCTTTATCGTCGCGGGAGTAGGGATGGCCAAAAACATTCAGTACTTC

V: TRBV5-1
D: -
J: TRBJ1-1
size: -
CDR3: CASRQGSNTEAFF
DNA: TGCGCCAGCAGGCAGGGTTCAAACACTGAAGCTTTCTTT

V: TRBV6-5
D: -
J: TRBJ2-1
size: -
CDR3: CASSYSTNNEQFF
DNA: TGTGCCAGCAGTTACTCAACTAACAATGAGCAGTTCTTC

V: TRBV7-2
D: -
J: TRBJ2-3
size: -
CDR3: CASTLRQGGITQYF
DNA: TGTGCCAGCACCCTCCGGCAGGGGGGGATTACGCAGTATTTT

V: TRBV6-5
D: TRBD1
J: TRBJ2-1
size: -
CDR3: CASSIQGNSYNEQFF
DNA: TGTGCCAGCAGCATACAGGGGAATTCCTACAATGAGCAGTTCTTC

V: TRBV6-5
D: TRBD1
J: TRBJ2-4
size: -
CDR3: CASRPTGTGENIQYF
DNA: TGTGCCAGCAGACCCACCGGGACAGGAGAAAACATTCAGTACTTC

V: TRBV5-1
D: -
J: TRBJ1-2
size: -
CDR3: CASSLTPTYGYTF
DNA: TGCGCCAGCAGCCTGACACCTACCTATGGCTACACCTTC

V: TRBV11-3
D: -
J: TRBJ2-5
size: -
CDR3: CASILGTPGGQETQYF
DNA: TGTGCCAGCATCCTAGGGACACCTGGGGGCCAAGAGACCCAGTACTTC

V: TRBV28
D: -
J: TRBJ2-3
size: -
CDR3: CASSQGGTDTQYF
DNA: TGTGCCAGCAGCCAGGGTGGGACAGATACGCAGTATTTT

V: TRBV5-6
D: -
J: TRBJ1-2
size: -
CDR3: CASSVPGIYGYIF
DNA: TGTGCCAGCAGCGTTCCGGGAATCTATGGCTACATCTTC

V: TRBV5-8
D: -
J: TRBJ2-3
size: -
CDR3: CASRTRGYDTDTQYF
DNA: TGTGCCAGCAGAACGCGAGGGTACGACACAGATACGCAGTATTTT